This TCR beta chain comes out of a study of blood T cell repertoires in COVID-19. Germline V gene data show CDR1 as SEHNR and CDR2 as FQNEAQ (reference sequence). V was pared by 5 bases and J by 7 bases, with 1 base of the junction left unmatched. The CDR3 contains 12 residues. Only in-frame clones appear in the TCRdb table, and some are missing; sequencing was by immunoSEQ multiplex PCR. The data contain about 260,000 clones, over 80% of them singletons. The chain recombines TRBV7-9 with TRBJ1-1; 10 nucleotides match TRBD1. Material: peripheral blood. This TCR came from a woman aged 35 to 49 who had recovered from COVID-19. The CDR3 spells CASSDRGLEAFF. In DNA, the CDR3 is TGTGCCAGCAGCGACAGGGGGCTTGAAGCTTTCTTT.